Detailed here is one TCR beta chain. No antigen is known for it. No base qualities exist here, and no much larger clone lies one base off it. The germline V gene (reference sequence) gives CDR1 as MNHEY and CDR2 as SMNVEV. The CDR3, cysteine through phenylalanine, is 15 amino acids long. Only the CDR3 DNA is retained, 45 bases long and in frame from the first base. Trimming at the junction amounts to 0 bases on V and 6 bases on J, and the germline ends lie 15 bases apart. These data are taken from a study of cytomegalovirus exposure and HLA in healthy donors (dated by TCRdb to about 2017). Describing the broader study: An earlier analysis of 587 of the donors reported 276 Gb of sequence data and 90 million to 120 million unique TCR beta sequences obtained from about 180 million T cells. An early release covering roughly 600 HLA-typed donors comprised 250 to 350 gigabases of sequencing data and 65 million to 100 million unique TCR sequences. Among the roughly 400 genotyped donors, around 79% belonged to the genetic ancestry cluster associated with self-reported Caucasian donors. The aim of the study was to test whether cataloging public T cell receptors could identify signatures of past pathogen exposure. Using immunosequencing, the study profiled T cell repertoires from roughly 650 subjects and related those repertoires to cytomegalovirus serostatus. Along with the roughly 700-subject first cohort, a separate validation cohort of over a hundred different subjects was used. To predict cytomegalovirus infection status, the study combined high-throughput TCR immunosequencing, statistical association of individual TCRs with disease status, and machine learning. To study patterns of TCR occurrence, a later analysis re-analyzed previously published TCR beta repertoires from around 700 donors and added high-resolution HLA genotyping. The later analysis used no new phenotypic data to find candidate immune exposures, relying instead on TCR beta sequences and their occurrence across donors. To decide whether each TCR beta V gene segment behaved as functional or pseudogenic, an earlier analysis of some 540 of the donors relied on high-throughput TCR beta sequencing. Donor age, sex, ethnicity and CMV serostatus were compiled together with the repertoire data. Genome-wide SNP genotypes for about 65% of the 666 donors were used in a later genetic analysis, which treated that subset as a discovery cohort. All discovery cohort repertoires had been generated on a single sequencing platform. HLA typing covered class I and class II loci at four-digit resolution. The number of donors typed differed by locus, with roughly 620-630 for A, B, C, DRB1 and DQB1, around 500 for DQA1, 600 to 610 for DPA1, and over 400 for DPB1. Roughly 5 DR-DQ haplotypes were handled as single units for association and clustering because linkage in the cohort was strong. Among some 400 genotyped donors of the cohort, an average of around 220,000 unique TCR beta nucleotide sequences was sequenced per donor, of which 15% to 20% were non-productive.

Beyond this particular receptor, the publication reports: Most CMV-associated TCR beta chains appeared to be HLA-restricted in a later analysis, and the HLA associations seemed to be driven largely by CMV exposure. A group of highly shared sequence variants was considered likely to be a technical artifact of the sequencing pipeline. According to a later genetic analysis, donors in an Asian-associated ancestry cluster had fewer N-insertions in productive TCRs than the approximately 690-donor mean. The authors suggested that the approach could potentially be extended to other disease states and immunological phenotypes. Roughly uniform sequencing depth across donors was assumed in presence/absence analyses, although this assumption may not hold. Only TCR beta chains were sequenced in this cohort, and the absence of alpha or paired-chain data limited detectable features. According to a later analysis, TCR association rates differed among HLA loci, with DRB1 alleles showing the most associated TCRs and HLA-C alleles showing the fewest. In vitro tests confirmed that a few of the cytomegalovirus-associated TCR beta chains recognize cytomegalovirus antigens. An association between a missense DCLRE1C variant and V-gene and J-gene trimming of TCR beta chains was found in a later genetic analysis and replicated in an independent cohort. Because counts were too low, 15 to 20 rarely observed V segments, including chromosome 9 orphons, were excluded from the earlier analysis of 500 to 700 of the donors. Linkage disequilibrium might explain the correlated functional status among segregating V segments, but an unknown experimental factor could not be ruled out. Specific HLA alleles were associated with 15,000 to 20,000 TCR beta sequences at a false discovery rate of 0.05 in a later analysis. A total of fewer than 200 TCR beta chains were listed by the study as associated with cytomegalovirus. Most TCR sequences were seen in very few donors, while some public TCRs were found in many individuals. Cytomegalovirus status was reported to be diagnosed by the classifier with high specificity and sensitivity in both the original and validation cohorts. Because HLA typing was unavailable for some donors at each locus, only the typed subset was used in association tests. Broadly in line with IMGT annotations, most TCR beta V segments showed up in productive rearrangements about 87% or about 30% of the time in an earlier analysis of 587 of the donors. Some IMGT-functional V segments, including TRBV6-2 and TRBV6-3, could not be distinguished by the 87-base-pair reads and were therefore excluded. In a later analysis, HLA-associated TCR beta chains were found to be more clonally expanded and to have lower generation probabilities than equally common non-associated chains. For the cohort, immune exposure information was limited to CMV serostatus. In a later analysis, several top co-occurrence clusters were reported to appear linked to parvovirus B19, influenza, CMV and Epstein-Barr virus. Assigning TCR associations to individual alleles was difficult when HLA alleles, especially DR and DQ, strongly co-occurred. A further reported finding was that TCR beta sequences accurately predicted the HLA-A and HLA-B alleles for most subjects in the first cohort.

Libraries were built with the immunoSEQ multiplex PCR assay. The multiplex PCR relied on a mix of 60 forward primers for TCR Vbeta segments and 13 reverse primers for TCR Jbeta segments. The CDR3 region of rearranged TCR beta genes was amplified from genomic DNA by a multiplex PCR assay. The amplified TCR beta libraries were sequenced on the Illumina HiSeq System as 87-base-pair reads. The original methods were these. A later analysis tallied approximately 87 million unique TCR beta chains across the roughly 610 repertoires, and around 9.9 million of those chains were shared by two or more donors. Raw reads were error-corrected and collapsed into unique sequences with a nearest-neighbor algorithm that merged closely related sequences to remove PCR and sequencing errors. To assign V, D and J gene segments, CDR3 sequences were aligned to IMGT reference sequences. For a sequence to be retained, at least a six-nucleotide match to both a V gene segment and a J gene segment was required. A rearrangement was called productive if the CDR3 had no stop codons and remained in frame with V and J, and every other rearrangement was called non-productive. CDR3 was defined according to IMGT convention as the region running from the second conserved V-encoded cysteine to the conserved J-encoded phenylalanine. The earlier analysis of about 620 of the donors excluded sequences that lacked an unambiguous match to a single V gene segment. An earlier analysis of roughly 590 of the donors called V segments functional above 56.7% productive rearrangements and segregating when the between-donor standard deviation exceeded 5%. To diagnose cytomegalovirus status from the catalog of TCR beta chain sequences, a statistical classification framework was built. A later analysis assigned V and J genes by comparing TCR nucleotide sequences with IMGT/GENE-DB human TR gene sequences. A later analysis assigned CDR3 sequences and most-parsimonious VDJ recombination scenarios with the TCRdist pipeline. A later analysis defined each TCR beta chain by its CDR3 amino acid sequence plus V-gene family, and excluded reads lacking a unique V-gene family. To address suspected cross-contamination and a sequencing artifact, a later analysis removed roughly 640 highly shared, low-generation-probability nucleotide sequences. In a later analysis, a clonal expansion index was calculated for each public chain from normalized within-repertoire ranks of inferred template counts. In a later analysis, generation probabilities were computed using a VDJ recombination model fitted to out-of-frame rearrangements, and the results were checked against IGoR. Hypergeometric tests were used in a later analysis to score TCR-TCR, TCR-HLA and TCR-CMV co-occurrence, with a repertoire-size bias correction applied to the TCR pairs. In a later analysis, false discovery rates were estimated by permuting HLA or CMV assignments 20 times. In a later analysis, co-occurring TCRs were grouped with DBSCAN, and TCRdist sequence similarity was added when clustering was performed within HLA-allele-positive subsets. For co-occurrence clustering, repertoires with fewer than 30,000 or more than 120,000 public chains were excluded, along with four to six repertoires with anomalous nucleotide sharing. In TCRdb, the immuneACCESS table is reduced to in-frame sequences with V and J assigned. These tables do not hold every clone; where another copy was compared, an unresolved V gene accounts for under half, and the others remain unexplained. V and J calls and clone size are as listed in that table; D and trimming were resolved from the DNA. This sample comprises 120,000 or so clones, less than 80% of them detected only once. More than 3.5% of the sample is taken by the ten largest.

In total, over 600 healthy bone marrow donors made up the cohort. Cohort members were all nominally healthy when sampled, although unrecorded immune exposures were likely present. The donor was CMV seropositive and was included in the group of some 290 seropositive cohort members. A peripheral blood sample was collected from each donor, and TCR beta sequencing was performed on peripheral blood mononuclear cells. Genomic DNA extraction from the blood cell samples was performed with the Qiagen DNeasy Blood Extraction Kit. This chain joins TRBV27 to TRBJ2-7; TRBD1 is a possible D gene, resting on 8 matching bases. The sequence was collected from a man between 35 and 55 years old in good health and CMV-seropositive. Material: PBMCs. The DNA is as follows: TGTGCCAGCAGTTTATCCCCGACAGGGGAGGGCGAGCAGTACTTC. Its protein reads: CASSLSPTGEGEQYF.